This entry lists 21 T cell receptor delta chains sequenced from one sample in a study of delta chains in infants with herpesvirus infections. TCR cDNA was made from PBMC RNA with gamma- and delta-chain-specific primers. TCRdb redid clone calling on the RT-PCR reads using CATT. The sample yields about 720 delta-chain clones, 15% seen once. The material sequenced was peripheral blood, taken at time point 1 of longitudinal follow-up. These receptors were obtained from a human donor who was a Ugandan infant, either HIV-exposed or HIV-unexposed (not recorded which).

This clone was picked up a small number of times. The CDR3 region has the DNA TGTGCCTGTGACCCGGCTGGGGGACCCACCTCCTGGGACACCCGACAGATGTTTTTC. Its protein is CACDPAGGPTSWDTRQMFF. The chain employs TRDV2 and TRDJ3; TRDD3 agrees at 8 bases. The germline V gene has CDR1 GEAIGNYY and CDR2 EKD. This CDR3 comprises 19 residues. With 3 bases clipped from V and 0 bases from J, the junction kept 9 bases outside the gene matches.

A word on this clone: A far more abundant clone sits one base away, making this likely a read error. The gene calls are TRDV2 and TRDJ3; 8 nucleotides agree with TRDD3. TCRdb gives no J gene; it was assigned here by matching the DNA to germline. Unmatched junction bases numbered 7, after V lost 4 bases and J lost 0 bases. Germline V lookup: CDR1 GEAIGNYY, CDR2 EKD. This CDR3 is built from 18 residues. The CDR3 region has the DNA TGTGCCTGTGATGTGCTGGGGGAGAGCTCCTGGGACACCCGACAGATGTTTTTC. It yields the protein CACDVLGESSWDTRQMFF.

Sample share makes this clone medium-sized. The rearrangement uses TRDV1 and TRDJ3; 12 nucleotides match TRDD3. Germline V gene data show CDR1 as TSWWSYY and CDR2 as QGS. The CDR3 spans 23 residues. V dropped 0 bases and J dropped 0; count of bases not matched to a gene: 12. DNA of the CDR3: TGTGCTCTTGGGGAACTAGAGGGGGGTACTGGGGGATACAGCTCCTGGGACACCCGACAGATGTTTTTC. This codes for CALGELEGGTGGYSSWDTRQMFF.

This clone is classed as large. The V and J genes are TRDV3 and TRDJ3; 7 bases are shared with TRDD3. This CDR3 contains 13 residues. V dropped 3 bases and J dropped 4; count of bases not matched to a gene: 0. In germline, CDR1 is TVYSNPD, CDR2 GDNSRS (reference sequence). The CDR3 DNA is TGTGCCTTACTGGGGTGGGACACCCGACAGATGTTTTTC. Protein: CALLGWDTRQMFF.

In the case of this clone: A far larger clone differs by one base, so this is likely a read error. The gene calls are TRDV3 and TRDJ1; possible D gene TRDD2, 6 bases. Matching the DNA to germline supplied the J gene, which TCRdb does not give. The V gene lost 4 bases and the J gene lost 9 bases, with 21 bases spanning the gap. CDR1 is TVYSNPD and CDR2 is GDNSRS in the germline V gene (reference sequence). This CDR3 is 13 amino acids long. The CDR3 sequence is CASFRHVRRELIF. CDR3 in DNA: TGTGCCTCCTTCCGCCACGTCCGAAGGGAACTCATCTTT.

Notes on this clone: Given a far larger clone just one base away, this is likely a sequencing read error. V is TRDV1 and J is TRDJ1, with D perhaps given as TRDD2 or TRDD3 (9 bases each). As TCRdb names no J gene, one was assigned here on the basis of a DNA match to germline. Germline V gene sequence: CDR1 TSWWSYY, CDR2 QGS. The CDR3 has 23 residues. The CDR3 is CARGELPFLPRVWGIQYTDKLIF. CDR3 DNA: TGTGCTCGTGGGGAACTACCCTTCCTACCCCGGGTCTGGGGGATCCAGTACACCGATAAACTCATCTTT.

With respect to this clone: A far larger clone differs by one base, so this is likely a read error. The sample carries other DNA sequences with the same CDR3. The gene calls are TRDV3 and TRDJ1; 13 nucleotides align to TRDD3. The J gene, not given by TCRdb, was assigned here from a germline match of the nucleotide sequence. CDR3 length: 21 amino acids. Per germline, CDR1 TVYSNPD and CDR2 GDNSRS (reference sequence). CDR3 residues: CAFLDSDTGGYEGMYTDKLIF. CDR3 DNA: TGTGCATTTTTAGATTCCGATACTGGGGGATACGAAGGAATGTACACCGATAAACTCATCTTT.

This clone was observed a few times. Only one base separates this from a far larger clonotype, so it likely reflects a read error. V and J are TRDV2 and TRDJ3; 11 nucleotides line up with TRDD3. CDR1 and CDR2 (germline): GEAIGNYY, EKD. The CDR3 sequence is 20 residues long. The CDR3 region is CACNTVFLGDTPWDTRQMFF. Here the CDR3 DNA reads TGTGCCTGTAACACCGTTTTCCTGGGGGATACCCCCTGGGACACCCGACAGATGTTTTTC.

This clone appeared a few times. The J gene is TRDJ3, the V gene TRDV2, with 11 bases that match TRDD3. No J gene was available from TCRdb, and it was assigned here by a germline match of the DNA. The CDR3 has 17 residues. The V segment lost 2 bases and the J segment 1 base; nucleotides outside the gene matches: 0. Germline CDR1 reads GEAIGNYY; CDR2 reads EKD. Here the CDR3 DNA reads TGTGCCTGTGACAACTGGGGGATATCCTGGGACACCCGACAGATGTTTTTC. It specifies CACDNWGISWDTRQMFF.

The sample holds one count of this clone. A far larger clone lies a single base away; this is likely a read error. The V gene is TRDV2, the J gene TRDJ3, with D maybe TRDD3 (5 bases). The J gene, absent from TCRdb, was called here by matching the DNA to germline. Trimming pared 4 bases from V and 0 bases from J, leaving 15 bases between. Germline V gene data show CDR1 as GEAIGNYY and CDR2 as EKD. This CDR3 has 18 amino acids. CDR3 sequence: CACDVLEESSWDTRQMFF. In DNA form, the CDR3 reads TGTGCCTGTGATGTACTGGAGGAGAGCTCCTGGGACACCCGACAGATGTTTTTC.

In its sample, this clone ranks as large. The chain carries TRDV1 and TRDJ1; possibly TRDD3 for D (6 bases). The CDR3 is 19 amino acids. V lost 1 base to trimming and J lost 0 bases, with 21 bases between them. Per germline, CDR1 TSWWSYY and CDR2 QGS. The CDR3, as DNA: TGTGCTCTTGGGGAACCCCCTGGGGCGGATTCCTGGTACACCGATAAACTCATCTTT. Amino acids: CALGEPPGADSWYTDKLIF.

In its sample, this clone ranks as large. V gene TRDV1 combines with J gene TRDJ1, with TRDD3 matching 10 bases. From germline, CDR1 is TSWWSYY and CDR2 QGS. J lost 8 bases, V lost 0 bases, and 21 bases had no gene match. This CDR3 region has 20 residues. This chain's CDR3 is CALGELYRGRSLFGGYKLIF. The CDR3 DNA sequence: TGTGCTCTTGGGGAACTGTATCGCGGCCGATCCTTATTTGGGGGATACAAACTCATCTTT.

Turning to this clone: One base away lies a much larger clone, so this may be a sequencing read error. The chain uses TRDV1 and TRDJ1, with a possible D match to TRDD3 (6 bases). V lost 4 bases and J lost 2, with 17 bases in between. Per the germline V gene, CDR1 is TSWWSYY and CDR2 is QGS. This CDR3 has 16 residues. The CDR3, as DNA: TGTGCTCTTGGGGGACTCCACGGCTGGGGAACCGATAAACTCATCTTT. Its protein product is CALGGLHGWGTDKLIF.

A note on this clone: A much bigger clone sits one base away, suggesting this may be a read error. This chain connects TRDV3 to TRDJ3, with D possibly TRDD3 on 5 matching bases. The CDR3 is 18 amino acids. Germline lookup yields CDR1 TVYSNPD and CDR2 GDNSRS (reference sequence). As DNA, the CDR3 is TGTGCCGCCTCCCGACGTCGTGCTGGAGCCTGGGACACCCAACAGATGTTTTTC. This encodes CAASRRRAGAWDTQQMFF.

Points on this clone: It is likely a read error: a sequence one base away is far more abundant. V gene TRDV1 combines with J gene TRDJ1; 9 nucleotides line up with TRDD2. Germline matching of the DNA provided the J gene here, since TCRdb leaves it blank. Per the germline V gene, CDR1 is TSWWSYY and CDR2 is QGS. V was pared by 0 bases and J by 0 bases, with 23 bases of the junction left unmatched. The CDR3 totals 23 residues. The CDR3 coding sequence is TGTGCTCTTGGGGAACTACCCTTCCTACCCCGGGTCCGGGGGATCCAGTACACCGATAAACTCATCTTT. Protein: CALGELPFLPRVRGIQYTDKLIF.

A note on this clone: Being one base from a much bigger clone, this may be a read error. The chain's CDR3 is CALCPYLTRSYTDKLIF. The CDR3 DNA reads TGTGCCCTTTGCCCCTACTTAACACGGTCGTACACCGATAAACTCATCTTT. The J gene call is TRDJ1, but no V gene call exists; TRDD2 was called by the table and not checked on the DNA. The CDR3 has 17 residues.

This clone was observed a few times. V usage is TRDV1 and J usage is TRDJ1, with D possibly TRDD2 on 6 matching bases. With 3 bases removed from V and 0 bases from J, the gap between germline ends came to 29 bases. Germline V CDR1 and CDR2: TSWWSYY, QGS. This CDR3 is 21 amino acids long. Here the CDR3 reads CALGDGLPPFVPGVYTDKLIF. DNA for the CDR3: TGTGCTCTTGGGGACGGCCTTCCCCCTTTTGTACCGGGGGTTTACACCGATAAACTCATCTTT.

Relative to its sample, this clone is large. V is TRDV1 and J is TRDJ3; 10 positions match TRDD3. V was clipped by 2 bases and J by 0 bases; unmatched bases: 16. This CDR3 comprises 23 residues. The V gene's germline CDR1 is TSWWSYY and CDR2 QGS. Here the CDR3 reads CALGEDRRGTGGSPSWDTRQMFF. The CDR3 nucleotides are TGTGCTCTTGGGGAAGACCGACGGGGAACTGGGGGATCCCCCTCCTGGGACACCCGACAGATGTTTTTC.

This clone was observed a handful of times. A much larger clone sits a single nucleotide away, making a read error possible. This specimen includes other DNA sequences encoding the same CDR3. The chain uses TRDV1 and TRDJ1; 9 bases match TRDD3. Germline loops: CDR1 TSWWSYY, CDR2 QGS. The CDR3 length is 14 residues. The CDR3 loop is CALGGIQPTDKLIF. CDR3 coding DNA: TGTGCTCTGGGGGGGATACAGCCCACCGATAAACTCATCTTT.

This clone was counted only a few times. This rearrangement joins TRDV2 to TRDJ1, with unresolved D. The CDR3 covers 15 residues. Looked up from germline, CDR1 is GEAIGNYY and CDR2 is EKD. Trimming pared 2 bases from V and 0 bases from J, leaving 12 bases between. CDR3 amino acids: CACDIRSWYTDKLIF. CDR3 nucleotide sequence: TGTGCCTGTGACATTAGGAGCTGGTACACCGATAAACTCATCTTT.

Turning to this clone: A read error is the likely source, as a far larger clone sits one nucleotide away. This chain uses TRDV1 with TRDJ1; 8 nucleotides align to TRDD3. The CDR3 consists of 24 residues. V lost 5 bases, J lost 3 bases, and 35 bases stayed unmatched. CDR1 is TSWWSYY and CDR2 is QGS in the germline V gene. CDR3 amino acids: CALGSQRTLIAPQYWGVGADKLIF. The DNA for the CDR3 is TGTGCTCTTGGGTCGCAAAGGACGCTCATAGCTCCTCAGTACTGGGGGGTGGGCGCCGATAAACTCATCTTT.